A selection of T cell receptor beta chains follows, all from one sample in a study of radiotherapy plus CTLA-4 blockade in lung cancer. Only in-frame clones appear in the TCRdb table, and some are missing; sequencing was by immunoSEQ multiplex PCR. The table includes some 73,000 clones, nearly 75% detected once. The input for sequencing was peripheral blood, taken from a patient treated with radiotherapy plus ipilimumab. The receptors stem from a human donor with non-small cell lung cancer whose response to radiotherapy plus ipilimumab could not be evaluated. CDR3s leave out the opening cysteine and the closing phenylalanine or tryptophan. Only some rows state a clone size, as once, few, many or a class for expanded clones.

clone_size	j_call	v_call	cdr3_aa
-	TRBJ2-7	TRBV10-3	ATRVRDGSEGTYEQY
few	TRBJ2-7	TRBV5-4	ASSLLFRRGYEQY
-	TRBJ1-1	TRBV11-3	ASSLLADTEAF
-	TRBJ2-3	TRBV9	ASSSSGGGPTDTQY
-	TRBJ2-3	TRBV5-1	ASSWGTSGYPSTDTQY
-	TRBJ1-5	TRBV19	ASSVAGPGVQPQH
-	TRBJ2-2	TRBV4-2	ASSQDRGTGELF
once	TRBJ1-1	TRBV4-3	ASSHRTGAPVAEAF
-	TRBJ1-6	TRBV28	ASSLTGGASENSPLH
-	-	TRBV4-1	ASSQGRTGGYEQY
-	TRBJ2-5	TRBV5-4	ASSGVGQGQETQY
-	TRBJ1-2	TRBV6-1	ASSDRGLVYGYT
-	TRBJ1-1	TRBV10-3	ATRPGQLNTEAF
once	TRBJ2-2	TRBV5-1	ASSLVYRGRTGELF
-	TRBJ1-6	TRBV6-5	ASTKSNSYNSPLH
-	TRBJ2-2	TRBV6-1	ASSEALSVRELF
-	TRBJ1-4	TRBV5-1	ASQLDSPTNEKLF
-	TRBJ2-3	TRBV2	ASSKLAGGADTQY
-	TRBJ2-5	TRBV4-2	ASSRGGAETQY
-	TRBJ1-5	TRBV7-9	ASSLSFTGGLNQPQH
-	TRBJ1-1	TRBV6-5	ASRQTSETEAF